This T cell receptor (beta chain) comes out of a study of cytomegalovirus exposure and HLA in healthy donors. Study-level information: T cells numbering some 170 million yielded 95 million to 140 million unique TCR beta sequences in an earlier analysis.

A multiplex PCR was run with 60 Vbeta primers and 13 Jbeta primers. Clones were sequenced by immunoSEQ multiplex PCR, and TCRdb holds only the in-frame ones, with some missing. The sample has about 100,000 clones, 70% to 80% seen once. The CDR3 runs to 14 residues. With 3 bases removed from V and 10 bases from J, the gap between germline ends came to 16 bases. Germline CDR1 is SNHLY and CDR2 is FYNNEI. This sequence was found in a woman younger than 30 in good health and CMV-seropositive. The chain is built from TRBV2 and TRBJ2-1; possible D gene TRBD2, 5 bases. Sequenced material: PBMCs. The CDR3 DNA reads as TGTGCCAGCAGTGACCCCGAACTAGGCCGAGAGCAGTTCTTC. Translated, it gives CASSDPELGREQFF.